The following is a T cell receptor beta chain sequence with its context. Germline V lookup: CDR1 SGHDT, CDR2 YYEEEE. There are 15 residues in the CDR3. Trimming took off 3 bases at V and 0 bases at J, with 12 bases between the two ends. Sequenced by immunoSEQ multiplex PCR; TCRdb stores in-frame clones only, minus some. This sample carries 120,000 to 150,000 clones, 88% of them seen once, and the ten largest clones take 10%. This record belongs to a study of blood T cell repertoires in COVID-19. Study-level information: In each case, the material was cDNA or gDNA derived from T cells, B-cell-depleted T cells, or PBMCs.

The receptor comes from a man between 45 and 60 years old with active or convalescent COVID-19. Sample: peripheral blood. The chain couples TRBV5-6 to TRBJ1-1, with a tentative D call TRBD1 (6 bases). For the CDR3, the DNA is TGTGCCAGCAGCTGGGGGACATATATGAACACTGAAGCTTTCTTT. Translating it yields CASSWGTYMNTEAFF. Complete variable domain (other parts from reference TRBV5-6 and TRBJ1-1): DAGVTQSPTHLIKTRGQQVTLRCSPKSGHDTVSWYQQALGQGPQFIFQYYEEEERQRGNFPDRFSGHQFPNYSSELNVNALLLGDSALYLCASSWGTYMNTEAFFGQGTRLTVV.